The source of this T cell receptor beta chain is a study of shared clonotypes between healthy human individuals (dated by TCRdb to 2018 to 2020). Describing the broader study: The cohort comprised two women and three men aged 18 to 49 years. Per donor, three plates each were used for CD4 naive and CD4 memory, two for CD8 naive, and one for CD8 memory. The study deeply sequenced blood TCR repertoires of five healthy adults to estimate repertoire size and the extent of clonotype sharing between individuals. To increase sequencing depth and limit assay-specific biases, different laboratories used diverse techniques to prepare libraries and sequence TCR repertoires. Per donor, leukapheresis produced somewhere between about 0.9 and 10 billion PBMCs. Broad study findings and their caveats: Because the study included only a small number of donors, the genetic and exposure-history diversity represented was limited. Naive subsets generally had larger estimated clonotype richness than memory subsets. Sampling was limited to blood, and TCR repertoires in tissue likely differ from TCR repertoires in blood. Even with the large sequencing depth, rarefaction of the sorted-subset datasets indicated that sequencing was incomplete. Pairwise subsampling led to the expectation that sequencing depth would affect the degree of clonotype sharing among donors. Sharing across a few donors was observed for about 4.8% of naive CD4, about 3.2% of naive CD8, 2.3% of memory CD4, and around 0.4% of memory CD8 clonotypes. Higher generation probabilities were observed for clonotypes shared by all four sorted-subset donors than for non-shared clonotypes.

TCR CDR3 regions were amplified from genomic DNA by multiplex PCR using the deep immunoSEQ assay. For each cell subset, the extracted genomic DNA was distributed evenly across all wells of several immunoSEQ 96-well plates, and each plate served as one replicate. Each replicate PCR for sorted subsets received roughly 0.2 ug genomic DNA, equal to about 30,000 T cell genomes. Purified libraries were quantified with a Qubit 3.0 fluorometer, sized on a Bioanalyzer 2100, and re-quantified with the KAPA Library Quantification kit. Each immunoSEQ 96-well plate was sequenced on its own single-read 150-cycle Illumina NextSeq 550 flow cell. In the source study's methods: Because the immunoSEQ output included only junctional sequences and no quality scores, the filtering could not be the same as the filtering used for full-length reads. To assign V/J genes and CDR3, sequences were annotated against IMGT germline references using PyIR, a Python wrapper for IgBLAST v1.9. Any read was removed if the V/J assignment was weak (E-value above 1e-6), the CDR3 was missing, or the read contained stop codons, out-of-frame junctions, or ambiguous translated residues. V3J clonotypes were defined as sequences sharing an identical inferred V gene, J gene, and CDR3 amino acid sequence. To compute the percentage overlap between repertoires, the number of shared unique clonotypes was divided by the size of the smaller repertoire. Three approaches were used to assess repertoire richness: RTK rarefaction, the Chao1 estimator, and Recon v2.1 estimates of unobserved clonotypes. OLGA was used to compute generation probabilities for all TCRbeta clonotypes that the gDNA method yielded from a few donors. Imported from immuneACCESS, the table was reduced by TCRdb to in-frame sequences with V and J called. These copies leave out some clones; in studies compared against another copy, an unresolved V gene accounts for under half, and the cause of the remainder is not known. V and J calls and clone size are as listed in that table; D and trimming were resolved from the DNA. Within this sample are around 2.5 million clones, with 80% to 95% of them counted one time only. The biggest ten clones account for approximately 0.37% of the sample.

Comments on this clone: What this receptor recognizes is not known. One base away there is no much larger clone; base qualities are not given.

Donors were healthy HIV-negative adults with no recently reported acute infections or vaccinations. Only Caucasian adults living in Nashville, Tennessee, USA were represented among the donors. CD4+ T cells were enriched through magnetic negative selection, after which naive cells were positively selected on CD45RA and the remaining negative fraction served as the memory subset. Blood was collected by leukapheresis, and PBMCs were isolated by Ficoll-Histopaque density gradient centrifugation and then cryopreserved in liquid nitrogen vapor phase. Analytical flow cytometry was used to check the purity and quantity of every magnetically sorted T cell population. From each sorted fraction, genomic DNA was isolated and quantified by UV absorbance on a Nanodrop 2000c. The receptor was isolated from a man younger than 35 in good health. Some clones in this sample may be carry-over from other donors' samples. Sequencing input: naive CD4+ T cells from PBMCs. The sample's cell subset or site label, decoded: CD45RA+ positively selected.

The bases are TGTGCCAGTAGTATATTCCCCCCAATTTGGGGCCCGAGCAATCAGCCCCAGCATTTT. It is translated as CASSIFPPIWGPSNQPQHF. The receptor chain draws on TRBV19 and TRBJ1-5, and perhaps TRBD1 as D gene, on 5 matching bases. V sheds 2 bases and J sheds 1 base, leaving 21 bases between their ends. Reading the germline V gene (reference sequence) gives CDR1 LNHDA and CDR2 SQIVND. The CDR3, cysteine through phenylalanine, is 19 amino acids long. Only the CDR3 DNA stays, 57 bases, in frame from base 1. The variable domain in full, with residues beyond the CDR3 obtained from the reference TRBV19 and TRBJ1-5 genes, is DGGITQSPKYLFRKEGQNVTLSCEQNLNHDAMYWYRQDPGQGLRLIYYSQIVNDFQKGDIAEGYSVSREKKESFPLTVTSAQKNPTAFYLCASSIFPPIWGPSNQPQHFGDGTRLSIL.